This TCR beta chain stems from a study of graft-versus-host responses after intestinal transplantation. Study context: Recipients were given multivisceral, liver-intestinal, or isolated intestinal transplants. Recipients across the board were started on anti-thymocyte globulin induction, then kept on tacrolimus and steroids for roughly 3 years.

With regard to this clone: Its cognate antigen is unknown.

General study points: Ileal or blood samples showed some GvH clones first, and such clones were also found in recipient marrow. Allograft clonal ratios (graft-versus-host to host-versus-graft) were high in patients who had graft-donor T cell macrochimerism.

This table comes from immunoSEQ multiplex PCR, and its TCRdb copy is limited to in-frame clones, with some not included. Among 140,000 or so clones listed, approximately 91% were seen once. Trimming removed 0 bases at V and 6 bases at J, with 10 bases between. The CDR3 spans 14 residues. Per germline, CDR1 SGHNT and CDR2 YYREEE (reference sequence). The sequencing used unstimulated CD4+ T cells sorted from spleen or lymph node cells, collected before intestinal transplant. The V and J genes are TRBV5-4 and TRBJ2-4, with D possibly being TRBD2 (7 bases). This receptor was taken from a human donor who received an intestinal transplant. In nucleotides, the CDR3 is TGTGCCAGCAGCTTGGGCGGGGGCGGAAACATTCAGTACTTC. Translated: CASSLGGGGNIQYF. The full variable domain, in which reference TRBV5-4 and TRBJ2-4 provide the parts outside the CDR3, is ETGVTQSPTHLIKTRGQQVTLRCSSQSGHNTVSWYQQALGQGPQFIFQYYREEENGRGNFPPRFSGLQFPNYSSELNVNALELDDSALYLCASSLGGGGNIQYFGAGTRLSVL.